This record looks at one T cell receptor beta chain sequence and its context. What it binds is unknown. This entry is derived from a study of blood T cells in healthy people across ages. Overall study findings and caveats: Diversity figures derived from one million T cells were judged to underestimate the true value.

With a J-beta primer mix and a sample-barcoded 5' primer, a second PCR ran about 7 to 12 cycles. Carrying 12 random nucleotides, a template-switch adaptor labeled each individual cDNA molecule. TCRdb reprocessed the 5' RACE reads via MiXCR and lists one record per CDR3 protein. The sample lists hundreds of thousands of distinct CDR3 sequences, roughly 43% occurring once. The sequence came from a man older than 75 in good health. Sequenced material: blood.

DNA of the CDR3: TGTGCCATCAGTGATATTCGGGACAGGGGGCTAAATGAGCAGTTCTTC. Its protein is CAISDIRDRGLNEQFF. This chain connects TRBV10-3 to TRBJ2-1; 12 nucleotides agree with TRBD1. The CDR3 loop spans 16 amino acids. The trim removed 3 bases at V and 7 bases at J, leaving 7 bases unmatched. Germline assignment: CDR1 ENHRY and CDR2 SYGVKD.